The clone carrying this TCR beta chain was counted at least ten times. This record belongs to a study of blood T cell repertoires in COVID-19. Looking at the study overall: Acute and convalescent COVID-19 samples came from the United States, Italy and Spain. The cDNA or gDNA used as material had been derived from T cells, B-cell-depleted T cells, or PBMCs.

Germline-derived CDR1 and CDR2 are SQVTM and ANQGSEA. CDR3 length: 13 amino acids. Trimming removed 4 bases from V and 3 bases from J, with 13 bases in between. In the original analysis: Amplification of reference gene primers was used by the study to estimate nucleated cell counts. Sequencing was performed with immunoSEQ multiplex PCR; in TCRdb, only in-frame clones are kept and a portion is missing. That table gives V, J and clone size, and the DNA gave D and trimming. Found here are around 100,000 clones, approximately 80% of them singletons; the top ten hold about 12%. The V and J genes are TRBV29-1 and TRBJ2-7, with a tentative D call TRBD1 (5 bases). The TCR originated in a woman aged 70-85 years with acute or convalescent COVID-19. Sample: peripheral blood. This CDR3 reads CSVAEDIVYEQYF. The DNA of the CDR3 is TGCAGCGTTGCCGAGGACATAGTCTACGAGCAGTACTTC.